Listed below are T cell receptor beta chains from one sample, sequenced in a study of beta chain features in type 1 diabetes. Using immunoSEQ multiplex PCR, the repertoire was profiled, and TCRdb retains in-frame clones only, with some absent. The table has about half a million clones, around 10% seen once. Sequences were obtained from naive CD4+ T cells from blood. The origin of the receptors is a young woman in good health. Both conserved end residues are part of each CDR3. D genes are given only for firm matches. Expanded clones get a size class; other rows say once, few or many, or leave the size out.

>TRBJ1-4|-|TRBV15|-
TGTGCCACCAGCAGGGAGCAGAGGACTAATGAAAAACTGTTTTTT
CATSREQRTNEKLFF
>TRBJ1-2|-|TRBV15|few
TGTGCCACCACGAAGGAGGGAGACTATGGCTACACCTTC
CATTKEGDYGYTF
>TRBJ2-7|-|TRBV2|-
TGTGCCAGCACCTTGGACGGAATATACTACGAGCAGTACTTC
CASTLDGIYYEQYF
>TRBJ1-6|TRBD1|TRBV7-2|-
TGTGCCAGCAGCTTACGACAGGGCTCCTATAATTCACCCCTCCACTTT
CASSLRQGSYNSPLHF
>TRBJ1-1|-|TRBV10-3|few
TGTGCCATCAGTGACAGGCTGAACACTGAAGCTTTCTTT
CAISDRLNTEAFF
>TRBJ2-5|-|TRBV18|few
TGTGCCAGCTCACCACCCGTGGGTATGGGGACCCAGTACTTC
CASSPPVGMGTQYF
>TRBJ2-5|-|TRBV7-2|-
TGTGCCAGCAGCTCAAACAGATTACAAGAGACCCAGTACTTC
CASSSNRLQETQYF
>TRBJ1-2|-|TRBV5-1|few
TGCGCCAGCAGGAGGGAAGACTATGGCTACACCTTC
CASRREDYGYTF
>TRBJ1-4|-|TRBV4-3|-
TGCGCCAGCAGCCAAGATCTTCTCGCACAGGGATCAACTAATGAAAAACTGTTTTTT
CASSQDLLAQGSTNEKLFF
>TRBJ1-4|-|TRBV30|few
TGTGCCTGGAGTGTTTCGGTGAGATCTGAAAAACTGTTTTTT
CAWSVSVRSEKLFF
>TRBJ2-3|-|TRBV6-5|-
TGTGCCAGCAGCCGGGATAGGGGCGCAGATACGCAGTATTTT
CASSRDRGADTQYF
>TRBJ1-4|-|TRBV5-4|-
TGTGCCGTCCTACGGCGAGGGGGGACTAATGAAAAACTGTTTTTT
CAVLRRGGTNEKLFF
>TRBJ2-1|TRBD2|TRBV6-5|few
TGTGCCAGCAGTTACCGCGTGCTAGCGGCCAATGAGCAGTTCTTC
CASSYRVLAANEQFF
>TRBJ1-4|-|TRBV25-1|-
TGTGCCAGCGCCAATTTTGATAATGAAAAACTGTTTTTT
CASANFDNEKLFF
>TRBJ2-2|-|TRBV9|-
TGTGCCAGCAGCGTAGTCTCGAGCGTTGGCACCGGGGAGCTGTTTTTT
CASSVVSSVGTGELFF
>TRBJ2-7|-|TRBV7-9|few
TGTGCCAGCAGCTTAGAGATAATCTACGAGCAGTACTTC
CASSLEIIYEQYF
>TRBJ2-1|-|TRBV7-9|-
TGTGCCAGCAGCTTTAGCAGTGTCAATGAGCAGTTCTTC
CASSFSSVNEQFF
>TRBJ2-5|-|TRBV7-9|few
TGTGCCAGCAGCTTAGTTGGAGCATGGGCAGAGACCCAGTACTTC
CASSLVGAWAETQYF
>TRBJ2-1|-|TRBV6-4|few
TGTGCCAGCAGTGATAAACATGAGCAGTTCTTC
CASSDKHEQFF
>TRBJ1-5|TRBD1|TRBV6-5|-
TGTGCCAGCAGAACAGGGGCGCATCAGCCCCAGCATTTT
CASRTGAHQPQHF
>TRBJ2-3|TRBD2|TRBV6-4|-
TGTGCCAGCAGGGCGGGAGCCGCTAGCACAGATACGCAGTATTTT
CASRAGAASTDTQYF
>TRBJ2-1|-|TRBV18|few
TGTGCCAGCTCACCCCTCGGGGCCGACCAGTTCTTC
CASSPLGADQFF
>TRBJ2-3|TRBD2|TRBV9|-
TGTGCCAGCAGCGTAGCAGCGGGAGAGACAGATACGCAGTATTTT
CASSVAAGETDTQYF
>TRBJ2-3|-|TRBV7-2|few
TGTGCCAGCAGCCCCGTGGCTAGCAGCTCAGATACGCAGTATTTT
CASSPVASSSDTQYF
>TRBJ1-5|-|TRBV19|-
TGTGCCAGTAGTCCCGGACCTCTTGGTCAGCCCCAGCATTTT
CASSPGPLGQPQHF
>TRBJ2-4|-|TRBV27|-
TGTGCCAGCAGTTTTGAAGGAGCCAAAAACATTCAGTACTTC
CASSFEGAKNIQYF
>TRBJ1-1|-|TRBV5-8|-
TGTGCCAGCAGCTTGGGAGGGGAAGGCACTGAAGCTTTCTTT
CASSLGGEGTEAFF
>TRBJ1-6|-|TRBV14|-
TGTGCCAGCAGTAAACTAACAGGCAGTAATTCACCCCTCCACTTT
CASSKLTGSNSPLHF
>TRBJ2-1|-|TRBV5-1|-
TGCGCCAGCAGCCCCGTGTTTACAGGGAATTACAATGAGCAGTTCTTC
CASSPVFTGNYNEQFF
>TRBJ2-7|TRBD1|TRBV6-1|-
TGTGCCAGCAGTGAAGCTGGGACAGGGGGCTACGAGCAGTACTTC
CASSEAGTGGYEQYF
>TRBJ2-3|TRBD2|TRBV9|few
TGTGCCAGCAGCGTAGATAGCGGGAGCCCAGATACGCAGTATTTT
CASSVDSGSPDTQYF
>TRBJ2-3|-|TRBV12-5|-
TGTGCTAGTGCCCTGGGCCGCTCGGTACAGTATTTT
CASALGRSVQYF
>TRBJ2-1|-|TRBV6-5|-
TGTGCCAGTAGGAAGTTTAGAAACACCTACAATGAGCAGTTCTTC
CASRKFRNTYNEQFF
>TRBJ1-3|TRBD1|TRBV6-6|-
TGTGCCAGCAAAGGGACAGTCCCTGGAAACACCATATATTTT
CASKGTVPGNTIYF
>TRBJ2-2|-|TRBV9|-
TGTGCCAGCAGCGTAGTGAGTACCACCGGGGAGCTGTTTTTT
CASSVVSTTGELFF
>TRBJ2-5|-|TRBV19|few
TGTGCCAGTAACTCCGGCGGCCGTGAGACCCAGTACTTC
CASNSGGRETQYF
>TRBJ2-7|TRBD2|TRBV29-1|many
TGCAGCGTTAAGACTAGCGGGAGCTCCTACGAGCAGTACTTC
CSVKTSGSSYEQYF
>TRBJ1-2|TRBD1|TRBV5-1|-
TGCGCCAGCAGCGAGAGACAGGGTTACGGCTACACCTTC
CASSERQGYGYTF
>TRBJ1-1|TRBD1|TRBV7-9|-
TGTGCCAGCAGCTGGTACACAGGGGGCACTGAAGCTTTCTTT
CASSWYTGGTEAFF
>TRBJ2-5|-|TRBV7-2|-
TGTGCCAGCAGCTCCAGGGGTGCGGAGACCCAGTACTTC
CASSSRGAETQYF
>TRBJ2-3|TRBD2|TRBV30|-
TGTGCCTGGAGGACTAGCGGGAGGGGATATACGCAGTATTTT
CAWRTSGRGYTQYF
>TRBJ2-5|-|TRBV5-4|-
TGTGCCAGCAGCAAGATGGGACACGGTAGGGAAGAGACCCAGTACTTC
CASSKMGHGREETQYF
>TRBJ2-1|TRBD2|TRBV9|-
TGTGCCAGCAGCGTTGGACTAGCGGTTTACAATGAGCAGTTCTTC
CASSVGLAVYNEQFF
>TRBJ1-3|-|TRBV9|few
TGTGCCAGCAGCGTCAGTACTGGAAACACCATATATTTT
CASSVSTGNTIYF
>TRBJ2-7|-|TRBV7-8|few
TGTGCCAGCAGCCCCTTCCTCTCAGAGAAGTACGAGCAGTACTTC
CASSPFLSEKYEQYF
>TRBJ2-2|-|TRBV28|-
TGTGCCAGCAGTTTATCCCAGACCGGGGAGCTGTTTTTT
CASSLSQTGELFF
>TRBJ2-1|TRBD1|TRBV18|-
TGTGCCAGCTCACCTTCCGGGACAGGGAATGAGCAGTTCTTC
CASSPSGTGNEQFF
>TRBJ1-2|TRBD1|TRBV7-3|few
TGTGCCAGCAGCTACCGGGACAGCCGTGCCTATGGCTACACCTTC
CASSYRDSRAYGYTF
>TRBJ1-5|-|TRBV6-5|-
TGTGCCAGCAGTTACTCAAGGGATCAGCCCCAGCATTTT
CASSYSRDQPQHF
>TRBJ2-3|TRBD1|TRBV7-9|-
TGTGCCAGCAGCTCTGGACAGGGAAGGCCGCACGGCACAGATACGCAGTATTTT
CASSSGQGRPHGTDTQYF
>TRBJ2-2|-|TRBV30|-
TGTGCCTGGACCCTTTGGCAGGGATACACCGGGGAGCTGTTTTTT
CAWTLWQGYTGELFF
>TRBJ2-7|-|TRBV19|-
TGTGCCAGTAGTACCCCCGCGGGAGAGCAGTACTTC
CASSTPAGEQYF
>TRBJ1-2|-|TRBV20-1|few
TGCAGTGCTAGATTTCGTGGCTACACCTTC
CSARFRGYTF
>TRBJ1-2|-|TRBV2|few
TGTGCCAGCAGTATACCTCCAGGGGACTATGGCTACACCTTC
CASSIPPGDYGYTF
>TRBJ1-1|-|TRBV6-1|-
TGTGCCAGCAGCCGTGCGAACACTGAAGCTTTCTTT
CASSRANTEAFF